The 24 T cell receptor beta chains below were found in one sample sequenced in a study of cytomegalovirus exposure and HLA in healthy donors. The PCR ran on 60 Vbeta and 13 Jbeta primers. Some clones are missing from TCRdb's copy, which holds only in-frame ones; the method was immunoSEQ multiplex PCR. Of approximately 140,000 clones listed, approximately 82% are singletons. Source material: PBMCs. Receptor source: a woman aged 40 to 49 in good health and CMV-seronegative.

CDR3 loop: CASSQDGAYEQYF. CDR3 DNA sequence: TGCGCCAGCAGCCAGGACGGGGCCTACGAGCAGTACTTC. The chain employs TRBV4-1 and TRBJ2-7; a weak D match, TRBD2 (5 bases). Germline V gives CDR1 MGHRA, CDR2 YSYEKL. V lost 3 bases and J 2 bases, leaving 8 bases between the germline ends. This CDR3 region has 13 residues.

The chain links TRBV25-1 to TRBJ2-1; 9 nucleotides align to TRBD2. The CDR3 is made up of 16 amino acids. The J segment lost 3 bases and the V segment lost 3 bases, leaving 6 bases of the junction unmatched. Germline assignment: CDR1 MGHDK and CDR2 SYGVNS. CDR3 protein: CASSDFGLAFYNEQFF. DNA of the CDR3: TGTGCCAGCAGTGACTTTGGACTAGCGTTCTACAATGAGCAGTTCTTC.

The chain is built from TRBV6-1 and TRBJ1-1, with 9 bases aligning to TRBD1. J gave up 3 bases and V 6 bases, and 8 bases lay outside the gene matches. Germline V gene lookup returns CDR1 MNHNS and CDR2 SASEGT. The CDR3 is 15 amino acids. CDR3 sequence (DNA): TGTGCCAGCAGGCGGGACAGGGTAGGCGACACTGAAGCTTTCTTT. Translation: CASRRDRVGDTEAFF.

This clone was seen a handful of times. The chain is built from TRBV19 and TRBJ2-1; unclear D gene. The ends were cut back, 6 bases at V and 0 bases at J, with 12 bases in the middle. The CDR3 has 15 amino acids. CDR1 is LNHDA, CDR2 SQIVND, per germline (reference sequence). The CDR3 region is CASRSRESSYNEQFF. The DNA of the CDR3 is TGTGCCAGTAGGTCCCGCGAGAGCTCCTACAATGAGCAGTTCTTC.

The chain couples TRBV28 to TRBJ1-2; the match to TRBD1 covers 9 bases. V trimming: 6 bases; J trimming: 8 bases; junction bases outside the gene matches: 7. CDR1 MDHEN and CDR2 SYDVKM come from the germline V gene. The CDR3 has 13 residues. Here the CDR3 reads CASSWTGVFGYTF. In nucleotides, the CDR3 is TGTGCCAGCAGCTGGACAGGGGTATTCGGCTACACCTTC.

The V gene is TRBV4-2, the J gene TRBJ1-1; D possibly corresponds to TRBD1 (6 bases). The V end was cut by 1 base, the J end by 9 bases, with 9 bases between. Germline-derived CDR1 and CDR2 are LGHNA and YNFKEQ. This CDR3 has 12 amino acids. DNA of the CDR3: TGTGCCAGCAGCCAAGGCGGGGGGCAAGCTTTCTTT. It is translated as CASSQGGGQAFF.

This clone was counted between two and nine times. The chain employs TRBV7-9 and TRBJ1-1, with no clear D. CDR1 and CDR2 (germline): SEHNR, FQNEAQ (reference sequence). The CDR3 spans 14 residues. Deletions cut 5 bases from V and 7 bases from J, with 17 bases between. CDR3 residues: CASSPNFLRVEAFF. CDR3 DNA sequence: TGTGCCAGCAGCCCCAACTTTCTCCGAGTTGAAGCTTTCTTT.

V and J are TRBV7-9 and TRBJ1-1; 9 nucleotides line up with TRBD1. The CDR3 runs to 18 residues. With 2 bases clipped from V and 6 bases from J, the junction kept 16 bases outside the gene matches. The germline V gene encodes CDR1 SEHNR and CDR2 FQNEAQ (reference sequence). This CDR3 reads CASSLSRTGVYPSSEAFF. For the CDR3, the DNA is TGTGCCAGCAGCTTATCTAGGACAGGGGTTTATCCTAGCTCTGAAGCTTTCTTT.

The V call is TRBV28, the J call TRBJ2-3, with 7 nucleotides matching TRBD2. The J segment lost 5 bases and the V segment lost 3 bases, leaving 5 bases of the junction unmatched. Looked up from germline, CDR1 is MDHEN and CDR2 is SYDVKM. This CDR3 is 14 amino acids long. This chain's CDR3 is CASSFGGGGDTQYF. CDR3 DNA: TGTGCCAGCAGTTTTGGAGGCGGGGGAGATACGCAGTATTTT.

Concerning this clone: At one boundary the junction diverges from the germline segment, which might be a read error. V and J are TRBV7-3 and TRBJ2-2, with TRBD1 matching over 7 bases. The CDR3 runs 14 residues. Germline V lookup: CDR1 SGHTA, CDR2 FQGTGA. The DNA for the CDR3 is TGTGCCGGCAGCAAATCGACAGGGACCGGGGAGCTGTTTTTT. Amino acid sequence: CAGSKSTGTGELFF. The full variable domain, rest sourced from reference TRBV7-3 and TRBJ2-2, is GAGVSQTPSNKVTEKGKYVELRCDPISGHTALYWYRQSLGQGPEFLIYFQGTGAADDSGLPNDRFFAVRPEGSVSTLKIQRTERGDSAVYLCAGSKSTGTGELFFGEGSRLTVL.

The chain combines TRBV27 with TRBJ1-1, with a possible D match to TRBD1 (6 bases). CDR1 and CDR2 (germline): MNHEY, SMNVEV (reference sequence). V was cut by 2 bases and J by 4 bases, with 11 bases left in between. The length of the CDR3 is 14 residues. The CDR3 protein is CASSLGGSATEAFF. In DNA form, the CDR3 reads TGTGCCAGCAGTTTAGGGGGCTCGGCCACTGAAGCTTTCTTT.

The chain carries TRBV19 and TRBJ2-7, with a tentative D call TRBD2 (6 bases). From germline, CDR1 is LNHDA and CDR2 SQIVND (reference sequence). The V and J ends lost 7 bases and 12 bases respectively, with 28 bases between them. This CDR3 comprises 15 residues. This chain's CDR3 is CASTSRRDSGPTLYF. The CDR3 DNA reads TGTGCCAGTACATCTCGTCGAGATAGCGGTCCCACCCTGTACTTC.

The chain combines TRBV6-5 with TRBJ2-1; TRBD2 aligns across 7 bases. With 6 bases clipped from V and 5 bases from J, the junction kept 4 bases outside the gene matches. Per the germline V gene, CDR1 is MNHEY and CDR2 is SVGAGI. The CDR3 loop spans 13 amino acids. The CDR3, as DNA: TGTGCCAGCAGCGGGGGGTTTAACAATGAGCAGTTCTTC. Amino acid sequence: CASSGGFNNEQFF.

The rearrangement links TRBV4-1 to TRBJ2-3; the match to TRBD2 covers 7 bases. CDR3 size: 15 residues. V shed 3 bases and J 6 bases; nucleotides not matched to a gene: 9. Germline V CDR1 and CDR2: MGHRA, YSYEKL. The CDR3 region is CASSHLGLVGDTQYF. The CDR3 nucleotides read TGCGCCAGCAGCCATCTCGGACTAGTTGGGGATACGCAGTATTTT.

V gene TRBV28 combines with J gene TRBJ2-2, with TRBD1 matching over 9 bases. Germline V gives CDR1 MDHEN, CDR2 SYDVKM. With 6 bases clipped from V and 6 bases from J, the junction kept 14 bases outside the gene matches. The CDR3 covers 17 residues. CDR3 sequence: CASRLQGALGRSGELFF. CDR3 in DNA: TGTGCCAGCAGATTACAGGGGGCGCTTGGTCGATCCGGGGAGCTGTTTTTT. The variable domain in full, completed from reference TRBV28 and TRBJ2-2, reads DVKVTQSSRYLVKRTGEKVFLECVQDMDHENMFWYRQDPGLGLRLIYFSYDVKMKEKGDIPEGYSVSREKKERFSLILESASTNQTSMYLCASRLQGALGRSGELFFGEGSRLTVL.

This chain connects TRBV5-8 to TRBJ2-1, with a possible D match to TRBD1 (5 bases). Deletions cut 0 bases from V and 10 bases from J, with 8 bases between. The CDR3 covers 12 residues. Germline CDR1 is SGHTS and CDR2 is YDEGEE. The CDR3 reads CASSLAWTEQFF. The CDR3 DNA sequence: TGTGCCAGCAGCTTGGCGTGGACAGAGCAGTTCTTC.

The V call is TRBV4-2, the J call TRBJ2-7; TRBD2 aligns across 9 bases. The CDR3 length is 18 residues. CDR1 and CDR2 (germline): LGHNA, YNFKEQ. Trimming at V came to 0 bases and at J to 4 bases, leaving 13 bases not matched to a gene. CDR3 sequence (DNA): TGTGCCAGCAGCCAAGATAATGCCAGACTAGCGGAGGTTTACGAGCAGTACTTC. It yields the protein CASSQDNARLAEVYEQYF.

V and J are TRBV11-2 and TRBJ2-3; perhaps TRBD2 as D (6 bases). CDR1 and CDR2 from the germline V gene are SGHAT and FQNNGV. This CDR3 is 16 amino acids long. V was pared by 5 bases and J by 2 bases, with 17 bases between. DNA of the CDR3: TGTGCCAGCAGCCTCCCGACACGGGGGAACACAGATACGCAGTATTTT. This gives the protein CASSLPTRGNTDTQYF.

The CDR3 coding sequence is TGCGCCAGCAGCCACATAAAATCCGGGACTAGCCGAAGGAGCTCCTACAATGAGCAGTTCTTC. As protein: CASSHIKSGTSRRSSYNEQFF. The chain recombines TRBV4-1 with TRBJ2-1, with 9 nucleotides matching TRBD2. V gave up 3 bases and J gave up 0 bases; unmatched junction bases: 18. CDR1 is MGHRA, CDR2 YSYEKL, per germline. The CDR3 has 21 residues.

The genes are TRBV6-1 and TRBJ2-7; TRBD1 is a possible D gene (5 bases). The CDR3 is made up of 19 amino acids. V lost 2 bases, J lost 3 bases, and 26 bases lay in between. CDR1 is MNHNS, CDR2 SASEGT, per germline. CDR3 coding DNA: TGTGCCAGCAGTGAATTCAGCAGGGTTTATTCGAGGAGCCACTACGAGCAGTACTTC. It is translated as CASSEFSRVYSRSHYEQYF.

V gene TRBV11-1 combines with J gene TRBJ2-1, with 11 bases aligning to TRBD2. V shed 2 bases, J shed 13 bases, and the junction held 16 bases outside the gene matches. Germline V gives CDR1 SGHAT, CDR2 FQDESV (reference sequence). The CDR3 contains 17 residues. CDR3 sequence reads: CASSLRMWVAGGPKQFF. CDR3 coding DNA: TGTGCCAGCAGCTTACGGATGTGGGTAGCGGGAGGGCCCAAACAGTTCTTC.

As regards this clone: An end of the junction does not agree with germline; a read error may underlie this. The genes are TRBV7-9 and TRBJ2-2; possible D gene TRBD2, 6 bases. Germline CDR1 reads SEHNR; CDR2 reads FQNEAQ (reference sequence). This CDR3 is 17 amino acids long. The CDR3 sequence is CSSSSLAAGRNTGELFF. CDR3 coding DNA: TGTTCCAGCAGCTCCTTAGCGGCGGGGAGGAACACCGGGGAGCTGTTTTTT.

The rearrangement uses TRBV4-3 and TRBJ2-6, with no clear D. Germline V gene data show CDR1 as LGHNA and CDR2 as YSLEER. There are 16 residues in the CDR3. With 0 bases removed from V and 0 bases from J, the gap between germline ends came to 6 bases. Here the CDR3 reads CASSQDSHSGANVLTF. Here the CDR3 DNA reads TGCGCCAGCAGCCAAGATTCCCACTCTGGGGCCAACGTCCTGACTTTC.

The table lists this clone with a count of one. A read error may produce the germline difference seen at one junction end. The V and J genes are TRBV28 and TRBJ2-7; D remains unclear. The CDR3 is 14 residues long. Germline V gene data show CDR1 as MDHEN and CDR2 as SYDVKM. The CDR3 bases are TGTGTCAGCAGTTTATACCGACTGAAATACGAGCAGTACTTC. This codes for CVSSLYRLKYEQYF.